This T cell receptor beta chain came from a study of T-cell reconstitution after alpha-beta-depleted transplantation in children. Molecular barcoding with unique molecular identifiers was used for the TCRbeta library. TCRdb reanalysed the PCR reads using MiXCR and keeps one entry per CDR3 protein. The sample lists a few hundred thousand distinct CDR3 sequences, 11% seen once, with roughly a quarter in the top ten. This clonotype has ten or more counts. The target antigen is unknown. Overall study results and limits: At the one-year point after transplant, T-cell counts and TCRbeta diversity were found to come mostly from T cells that had been newly produced. Several hundred rapidly expanded clones from non-depleted graft cells reportedly supplied alpha-beta T cells about two months post-transplant. Some patients' high day-60 TCRbeta diversity was attributed to recipient cells surviving conditioning.

This CDR3 has 11 amino acids. The ends were cut back, 3 bases at V and 8 bases at J, with 8 bases in the middle. The V gene's germline CDR1 is DFQATT and CDR2 SNEGSKA (reference sequence). The chain couples TRBV20-1 to TRBJ2-1; no reliable D call. The clonotype was recovered from a male patient between 2 and 9 years old who had a stem cell transplant for chronic granulomatous disease, so the T cells may come from the graft donor. Material: peripheral blood, obtained 180 days after TCRalphabeta/CD19-depleted stem cell transplant. CDR3 loop: CSASFIDEQFF. DNA of the CDR3: TGCAGTGCTAGTTTTATCGATGAGCAGTTCTTC.